Below are 12 T cell receptor beta chains sequenced from a single sample in a study of cytomegalovirus exposure and HLA in healthy donors. Repertoires were generated with immunoSEQ multiplex PCR, while TCRdb's copy carries only in-frame clones and drops some. The repertoire holds under 100,000 clones, with roughly 96% as singletons. Specimen: PBMCs. The receptors here all came from a man in his late teens or twenties in good health and CMV-seronegative.

The V call is TRBV6-5, the J call TRBJ1-5, with 9 positions matching TRBD1. The length of the CDR3 is 15 residues. From germline, CDR1 is MNHEY and CDR2 SVGAGI. V lost 6 bases to trimming and J lost 5 bases; unmatched junction nucleotides: 8. The CDR3 region is CASSTVGTGHQPQHF. DNA of the CDR3: TGTGCCAGCAGCACTGTCGGGACAGGGCATCAGCCCCAGCATTTT.

This chain connects TRBV6-6 to TRBJ1-1; D ambiguous. This CDR3 contains 14 residues. V was cut by 2 bases and J by 7 bases, with 14 bases left in between. Looked up from germline, CDR1 is MNHNY and CDR2 is SVGAGI (reference sequence). CDR3 DNA sequence: TGTGCCAGCAGTTACGTCGGGGTTCAGAGTGAAGCTTTCTTT. Translated: CASSYVGVQSEAFF.

The gene calls are TRBV6-5 and TRBJ1-5; a possible D gene is TRBD1 (5 bases). The CDR3 consists of 15 residues. Trimming left V 5 bases short and J 4 bases short, with 15 bases between. Germline V CDR1 and CDR2: MNHEY, SVGAGI. CDR3 in DNA: TGTGCCAGCAGTCCCGAATATCCAGGGAATCAGCCCCAGCATTTT. It codes for CASSPEYPGNQPQHF.

The gene calls are TRBV6-5 and TRBJ2-1, with 8 bases lining up with TRBD2. Trimming cost V 4 bases and J 8 bases; bases outside gene matches: 10. The CDR3 has 15 amino acids. Per the germline V gene, CDR1 is MNHEY and CDR2 is SVGAGI. CDR3 region: CASSSRGGGLDEQFF. CDR3 DNA sequence: TGTGCCAGCAGTTCCCGGGGGGGTGGTCTCGATGAGCAGTTCTTC.

This chain joins TRBV29-1 and TRBJ2-3, with 13 bases fitting TRBD2. The germline CDR1 and CDR2 sequences are SQVTM and ANQGSEA. J lost 4 bases, V lost 6 bases, and 7 bases had no gene match. This CDR3 contains 15 residues. CDR3 bases: TGCAGCGTAAGGGGACTAGCGGGACCCTCAGATACGCAGTATTTT. Amino acids: CSVRGLAGPSDTQYF.

The rearrangement joins TRBV19 to TRBJ2-1; tentatively, D is TRBD2 (6 bases). The CDR3 contains 17 residues. Trimming cost V 6 bases and J 2 bases, with 20 bases left between them. Germline CDR1 reads LNHDA; CDR2 reads SQIVND (reference sequence). The CDR3 DNA follows: TGTGCCAGTAGCCTTAAGTGGAGGGAAGGCCCCTACAATGAGCAGTTCTTC. Residues: CASSLKWREGPYNEQFF.

J is TRBJ2-5 and V is TRBV11-2; perhaps TRBD2 as D (7 bases). The germline CDR1 and CDR2 sequences are SGHAT and FQNNGV. V shed 4 bases and J shed 4 bases, with 16 bases lying between them. The CDR3 length is 15 residues. CDR3: CASSSRGGGRETQYF. The CDR3 DNA reads TGTGCCAGCAGCTCCCGAGGGGGGGGCCGAGAGACCCAGTACTTC.

In this sample, this clone turned up a few times. The CDR3 here is CASSAGGNNEKLFF. The CDR3 DNA follows: TGTGCCAGCAGTGCCGGAGGGAATAATGAAAAACTGTTTTTT. The chain couples TRBV28 to TRBJ1-4; no clear D. Trimming cost V 5 bases and J 4 bases, with 11 bases left between them. The germline V gene has CDR1 MDHEN and CDR2 SYDVKM. The CDR3 runs to 14 residues.

V usage is TRBV5-1 and J usage is TRBJ2-7; 9 positions match TRBD1. J lost 3 bases, V lost 3 bases, and 4 bases had no gene match. CDR1 SGHRS and CDR2 YFSETQ come from the germline V gene. This CDR3 is built from 14 residues. The CDR3 loop is CASSSAGQGYEQYF. CDR3 bases: TGCGCCAGCAGCTCTGCGGGACAGGGCTACGAGCAGTACTTC.

The chain recombines TRBV11-2 with TRBJ2-5; D ambiguous. V was clipped by 1 base and J by 5 bases, with 17 bases between them. Germline assignment: CDR1 SGHAT and CDR2 FQNNGV. This CDR3 has 16 residues. CDR3 sequence (DNA): TGTGCCAGCAGCTTAGGTCACGGTGGGCAGACGGAGACCCAGTACTTC. As protein: CASSLGHGGQTETQYF. Using reference TRBV11-2 and TRBJ2-5 for the parts outside the CDR3, the full variable domain is EAGVAQSPRYKIIEKRQSVAFWCNPISGHATLYWYQQILGQGPKLLIQFQNNGVVDDSQLPKDRFSAERLKGVDSTLKIQPAKLEDSAVYLCASSLGHGGQTETQYFGPGTRLLVL.

The chain has TRBV10-3 and TRBJ2-2; D is perhaps TRBD1 (6 bases). CDR1 is ENHRY and CDR2 is SYGVKD in the germline V gene. The CDR3 runs 14 residues. V lost 6 bases and J lost 3, with 11 bases in between. The CDR3 here is CAIRNNRDTGELFF. CDR3 sequence (DNA): TGTGCCATCAGGAATAACAGGGACACCGGGGAGCTGTTTTTT.

The chain carries TRBV7-8 and TRBJ1-1; no clear D. Per germline, CDR1 SGHVS and CDR2 FQNEAQ. The CDR3 runs to 14 residues. The V end lost 5 bases, the J end lost 6 bases, and 16 bases lay between the germline ends. The DNA for the CDR3 is TGTGCCAGCAGCCCTCGGGGTTTGACGCCTGAAGCTTTCTTT. This encodes CASSPRGLTPEAFF.